This TCR beta chain was recovered during a study of post-analysis software for immune sequencing data. About the study: Recorded subtypes: relapsing-remitting, secondary progressive, progressive-relapsing; some patients unannotated.

Each TCR beta cDNA library carried unique molecular identifiers. When about 1 to 11 million T cells were used, they gave approximately 450,000 cDNA molecules. TCRdb passed the PCR reads through MiXCR, listing each CDR3 protein once. The sample shows 750,000 to 950,000 distinct CDR3 sequences, roughly half of them seen only once. About this clonotype itself: The antigen remains unidentified.

Whole-study findings and limits: Patients had higher frequencies than controls of roughly 5 TRBV segments, including TRBV5-6, TRBV5-1 and TRBV20-1. Controls had significantly higher normalized Chao1 diversity than multiple sclerosis patients.

This CDR3 has 15 amino acids. V shed 4 bases and J 3 bases; nucleotides not matched to a gene: 6. Per germline, CDR1 SEHNR and CDR2 FQNEAQ (reference sequence). Sequencing input: blood. The clonotype comes from a girl aged 5 to 17 with multiple sclerosis. J is TRBJ2-7 and V is TRBV7-9; 10 nucleotides line up with TRBD2. Written as DNA, the CDR3 is TGTGCCAGCAGCTCAGGGACTAGCGCGGACTACGAGCAGTACTTC. This codes for CASSSGTSADYEQYF.